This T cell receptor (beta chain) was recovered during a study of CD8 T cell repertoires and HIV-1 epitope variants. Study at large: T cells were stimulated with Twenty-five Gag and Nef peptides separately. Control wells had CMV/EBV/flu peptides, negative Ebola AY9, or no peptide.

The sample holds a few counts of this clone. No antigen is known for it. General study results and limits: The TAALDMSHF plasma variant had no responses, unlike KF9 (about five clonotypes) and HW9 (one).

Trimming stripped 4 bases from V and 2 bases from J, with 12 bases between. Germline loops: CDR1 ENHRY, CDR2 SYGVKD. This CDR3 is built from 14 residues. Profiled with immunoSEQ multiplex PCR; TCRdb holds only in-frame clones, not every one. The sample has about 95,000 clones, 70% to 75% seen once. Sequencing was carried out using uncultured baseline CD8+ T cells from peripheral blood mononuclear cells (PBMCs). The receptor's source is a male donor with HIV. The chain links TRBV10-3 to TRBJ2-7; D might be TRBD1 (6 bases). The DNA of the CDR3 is TGTGCCATCAGTGGGGTCGGGGACACCTACGAGCAGTACTTC. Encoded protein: CAISGVGDTYEQYF.